One sample yielded the 15 T cell receptor beta chains listed below, sequenced in a study of cytomegalovirus exposure and HLA in healthy donors. 13 Jbeta primers and 60 Vbeta primers were used for the PCR. Sequencing was performed with immunoSEQ multiplex PCR; in TCRdb, only in-frame clones are kept and a portion is missing. Seen here are 75,000 to 95,000 clones, 84% observed once, and the top ten hold 5.6%. Sequenced input: PBMCs. The source is a young woman in good health and CMV-seropositive.

The gene calls are TRBV9 and TRBJ2-5; 10 bases map to TRBD2. J lost 4 bases, V lost 4 bases, and 7 bases had no gene match. The germline V gene has CDR1 SGDLS and CDR2 YYNGEE. This CDR3 contains 15 residues. The CDR3 coding sequence is TGTGCCAGCAGCTCCCCAAGCGGGGGGGGAGAGACCCAGTACTTC. It translates to CASSSPSGGGETQYF.

Worth noting for this clone: Distinct nucleotide sequences in the sample also encode this CDR3. The chain joins TRBV2 to TRBJ1-5; 7 bases are shared with TRBD1. Germline trimming cut 7 bases from V and 2 bases from J; bases unmatched to any gene: 2. This CDR3 is 13 amino acids long. Germline loops: CDR1 SNHLY, CDR2 FYNNEI. The DNA of the CDR3 is TGTGCCAGCAAAACAGGGGGCAATCAGCCCCAGCATTTT. This gives the protein CASKTGGNQPQHF. The variable domain in full, completed from reference TRBV2 and TRBJ1-5, reads EPEVTQTPSHQVTQMGQEVILRCVPISNHLYFYWYRQILGQKVEFLVSFYNNEISEKSEIFDDQFSVERPDGSNFTLKIRSTKLEDSAMYFCASKTGGNQPQHFGDGTRLSIL.

This chain connects TRBV6-1 to TRBJ1-1; D gene ambiguous. This CDR3 region has 14 residues. Trimming removed 2 bases at V and 7 bases at J, with 14 bases between. The germline CDR1 and CDR2 sequences are MNHNS and SASEGT. This chain's CDR3 is CASSELREVSEAFF. The CDR3, as DNA: TGTGCCAGCAGTGAACTGAGGGAAGTGAGTGAAGCTTTCTTT.

This chain connects TRBV10-3 to TRBJ2-7, with 8 bases identical to TRBD1. Germline CDR1 reads ENHRY; CDR2 reads SYGVKD. The CDR3 spans 14 residues. The trim removed 10 bases at V and 2 bases at J, leaving 10 bases unmatched. The CDR3 reads CATSGTGGTYEQYF. The CDR3 DNA sequence: TGTGCCACGTCGGGAACAGGGGGTACCTACGAGCAGTACTTC.

The gene calls are TRBV5-1 and TRBJ2-2; 7 bases fit TRBD2. After removal of 4 bases from V and 4 bases from J, the junction contained 10 bases not matched to a gene. This CDR3 contains 16 residues. Germline CDR1 and CDR2: SGHRS and YFSETQ. This CDR3 is CASSPKIAGVTGELFF. The CDR3 region has the DNA TGCGCCAGCAGCCCCAAGATTGCGGGAGTCACCGGGGAGCTGTTTTTT.

The J gene is TRBJ2-1, the V gene TRBV15, with D possibly being TRBD1 (6 bases). Germline CDR1 and CDR2: LNHNV and YYDKDF (reference sequence). The ends were cut back, 5 bases at V and 6 bases at J, with 17 bases in the middle. The CDR3 runs 15 residues. The CDR3 spells CATSLLGAGVNEQFF. As DNA, the CDR3 is TGTGCCACCAGCCTCCTCGGGGCAGGGGTCAATGAGCAGTTCTTC.

The chain links TRBV5-6 to TRBJ2-7; D is unclear. This CDR3 has 12 amino acids. V lost 4 bases to trimming and J lost 3 bases, with 8 bases between them. The germline V gene has CDR1 SGHDT and CDR2 YYEEEE. This chain's CDR3 is CASSLRLYEQYF. The CDR3 DNA reads as TGTGCCAGCAGCCTTAGACTCTACGAGCAGTACTTC. Using reference TRBV5-6 and TRBJ2-7 for the parts outside the CDR3, the full variable domain is DAGVTQSPTHLIKTRGQQVTLRCSPKSGHDTVSWYQQALGQGPQFIFQYYEEEERQRGNFPDRFSGHQFPNYSSELNVNALLLGDSALYLCASSLRLYEQYFGPGTRLTVT.

This chain uses TRBV6-5 with TRBJ2-5; 12 bases map to TRBD2. This CDR3 is built from 15 residues. The germline V gene has CDR1 MNHEY and CDR2 SVGAGI. V lost 5 bases, J lost 5 bases, and 6 bases stayed unmatched. CDR3 sequence (DNA): TGTGCCAGCAGTCGGACTAGCGGGATGGTTGAGACCCAGTACTTC. Translating it yields CASSRTSGMVETQYF.

The chain has TRBV10-3 and TRBJ1-1, with D unresolved. There are 13 residues in the CDR3. The V gene lost 3 bases and the J gene lost 0 bases, with 5 bases spanning the gap. Germline CDR1 and CDR2: ENHRY and SYGVKD. CDR3 region: CAISDYLNTEAFF. CDR3 in DNA: TGTGCCATCAGTGACTACCTGAACACTGAAGCTTTCTTT.

The chain recombines TRBV2 with TRBJ2-7; 7 nucleotides line up with TRBD1. The CDR3 consists of 17 residues. CDR1 is SNHLY, CDR2 FYNNEI, per germline. Trimming cost V 6 bases and J 3 bases; bases outside gene matches: 17. CDR3 sequence reads: CASSTDGLTGSGYEQYF. The CDR3 DNA follows: TGTGCCAGCAGCACCGATGGACTGACAGGGTCGGGCTACGAGCAGTACTTC.

The gene calls are TRBV29-1 and TRBJ1-4; no firm D call. The CDR3 length is 13 residues. From germline, CDR1 is SQVTM and CDR2 ANQGSEA. V dropped 6 bases and J dropped 6 bases, with 14 bases sitting between them. CDR3 sequence: CSVLSRFDEKLFF. CDR3 coding DNA: TGCAGCGTGTTGTCTCGTTTTGATGAAAAACTGTTTTTT.

The chain employs TRBV6-5 and TRBJ1-2; 10 nucleotides align to TRBD1. V was clipped by 7 bases and J by 4 bases; unmatched bases: 9. Germline V gene lookup returns CDR1 MNHEY and CDR2 SVGAGI. CDR3 length: 15 residues. CDR3 nucleotides: TGTGCCAGCAAAAACCCGGACAGGGGGGCCTATGGCTACACCTTC. This translates into CASKNPDRGAYGYTF.

The chain is built from TRBV7-9 and TRBJ2-7; a weak D match, TRBD2 (7 bases). V dropped 8 bases and J dropped 4 bases, with 21 bases sitting between them. The length of the CDR3 is 15 residues. From germline, CDR1 is SEHNR and CDR2 FQNEAQ (reference sequence). In DNA form, the CDR3 reads TGTGCCAGCGGGGGGGGAACACAGGGAAGGTACGAGCAGTACTTC. This sequence encodes CASGGGTQGRYEQYF. The whole variable domain, remainder taken from reference TRBV7-9 and TRBJ2-7, is DTGVSQNPRHKITKRGQNVTFRCDPISEHNRLYWYRQTLGQGPEFLTYFQNEAQLEKSRLLSDRFSAERPKGSFSTLEIQRTEQGDSAMYLCASGGGTQGRYEQYFGPGTRLTVT.

The chain combines TRBV7-9 with TRBJ2-3, with 7 bases fitting TRBD1. The CDR3 spans 13 residues. V lost 4 bases, J lost 4 bases, and 2 bases stayed unmatched. In germline, CDR1 is SEHNR, CDR2 FQNEAQ (reference sequence). The CDR3 DNA is TGTGCCAGCAGCTCGGGACAGCCAGATACGCAGTATTTT. Amino acids: CASSSGQPDTQYF. Using reference TRBV7-9 and TRBJ2-3 for the parts outside the CDR3, the full variable domain is DTGVSQNPRHKITKRGQNVTFRCDPISEHNRLYWYRQTLGQGPEFLTYFQNEAQLEKSRLLSDRFSAERPKGSFSTLEIQRTEQGDSAMYLCASSSGQPDTQYFGPGTRLTVL.

The CDR3 is CASSQVRDKSPQWEQFF. The CDR3 nucleotides are TGCGCCAGCAGCCAAGTAAGGGACAAGTCCCCACAATGGGAGCAGTTCTTC. The chain is built from TRBV4-1 and TRBJ2-1, with D perhaps TRBD1 (6 bases). CDR1 is MGHRA, CDR2 YSYEKL, per germline. The germline V and J ends were trimmed by 1 base and 10 bases, with 23 bases remaining between them. The CDR3 has 17 residues.